This T cell receptor (beta chain) was identified in a study of blood T cell repertoires in COVID-19. About the research overall: Acute and convalescent COVID-19 specimens originated in the United States, Italy and Spain.

Study members were between 18 and 89 years old and lived in 20 to 30 US regions. Clinical histories supplied by participants themselves formed the basis of cohort assignment. The CDR3 extends over 15 amino acids. The V gene's germline CDR1 is KGHSH and CDR2 LQKENI. J was trimmed by 2 bases and V by 6 bases; bases with no gene match: 6. Produced via immunoSEQ multiplex PCR; TCRdb's table is partial and in-frame only. Of roughly 430,000 clones listed, 88% are singletons. Sequencing was carried out using PBMCs or T cells enriched from blood (not recorded which). V and J are TRBV18 and TRBJ2-2; 7 bases align to TRBD2. The receptor comes from a woman aged 40 to 50 with acute COVID-19. The CDR3 DNA reads TGTGCCAGCTCGCGGGAGAACGCAAACACCGGGGAGCTGTTTTTT. Amino acid sequence: CASSRENANTGELFF.